The sequence of this TCR beta chain was determined in a study of blood T cell repertoires in COVID-19 (dated by TCRdb to about 2020). General notes on the study: Collaborator samples came from the United States, Italy and Spain and covered acute and convalescent phases of COVID-19. The material from the prospective study consisted of cDNA or gDNA derived from T cells, B-cell-depleted T cells, or PBMCs. Subjects who had been exposed to COVID-19, were actively infected with it, or had recovered from it provided the deeply sampled blood TCRbeta repertoires that made up the dataset. The samples were drawn from two sources: the first 160 participants of the ongoing ImmuneRACE study, and over 1,000 subjects contributed by 6 global collaborators. A freely available public database, intended as a resource for researchers studying the immune response to SARS-CoV-2, is where the repertoires were released. A de-identified subject ID, COVID-19 status, age in years and sex were almost always included in the sample metadata. HLA class I and class II types, where available, came from metadata supplied by the sample provider rather than from assay-based typing. Beyond this particular receptor, the publication reports: The amount of clinical and demographic metadata varied by source and participant and was provided uncurated.

V is clipped by 3 bases and J by 0 bases, and the sequence between their germline boundaries is 5 bases long. Taken from the germline V gene (reference sequence), the CDR1 and CDR2 loops are LNHDA and SQIVND. From the cysteine through the phenylalanine, the CDR3 covers 14 amino acids. The sequence is cut down to CDR3 DNA, 42 bases in frame from base 1. The immunoSEQ Assay, a bias-controlled multiplex PCR, was used to amplify TCRbeta CDR3 regions from genomic DNA. The study's own analysis went as follows. Nucleated cell counts per sample were estimated from amplification of reference gene primers within the assay. Sequence reads were collapsed and filtered to measure the absolute abundance of every unique TCRbeta CDR3 rearrangement. Productive Simpson clonality was computed per sample as the square root of Simpson's diversity index over productive rearrangements. In its TCRdb copy, this immuneACCESS table keeps in-frame sequences only and misses some clones. Where compared with another copy, unresolved V genes explain less than half of these, and the others have no known cause. The DNA was the basis for D and trimming; V, J and clone size are from that table. In this sample the table shows hundreds of thousands of clones, roughly nine tenths of which occur a single time. The top ten constitute approximately 1% of the sample.

About this clone itself: Its antigen remains unidentified. Base qualities are not provided; no much larger clone lies one nucleotide away.

Enrolling through a virtual design, the prospective study's participants ranged in age from roughly 18 to 95 years and lived across some 22 United States geographic areas. To assign participants to cohorts, the prospective study relied on clinical history that participants themselves reported in a screening survey and a study questionnaire. Recovered participants in ImmuneRACE Cohort 3 were defined by two consecutive negative NP/OP PCR tests, clearance by a healthcare professional, or resolution of symptoms. In the prospective study, mobile phlebotomists collected whole blood, serum and a nasopharyngeal or oropharyngeal swab from each participant. Over a roughly 2-month period, participants in the prospective study had the option of providing additional blood draws and questionnaires. Blood samples from the prospective study were shipped frozen or at room temperature prior to DNA extraction.

Sequenced sample: PBMCs or T cells enriched from blood (not recorded which). The rearranged chain carries TRBV19 and TRBJ1-4; no D segment can be confidently identified. The clonotype originates from a man between 18 and 29 years old who had recovered from COVID-19. CDR3 loop: CASSIRATNEKLFF. In nucleotides, the sequence is TGTGCCAGTAGTATTCGTGCAACTAATGAAAAACTGTTTTTT.